In its sample, the clone carrying this TCR beta chain was seen a few times. Antigen specificity is unknown. The data stem from a study of beta chain features in type 1 diabetes. On the study more broadly: Across every sample, 107,917,701 sorted cells were examined in total.

Expressed TCRB transcripts got sequenced, as all isolated RNA was reverse transcribed. Clones were sequenced by immunoSEQ multiplex PCR, and TCRdb holds only the in-frame ones, with some missing. This sample has a few hundred thousand clones; about 14% occur once, and the top ten carry roughly 0.017%. CD4+ naive, central memory, regulatory and stem cell-like memory subsets were isolated by sorting on CD45RO/CCR7/CD25/CD127/CD95/CD27. The study's findings and limits: The VDJ junctions of type 1 diabetes patients carried fewer insertions and more deletions. Patients' naive, central memory and Treg TCRB repertoires seemed closer to one another than those of healthy donors.

V was pared by 7 bases and J by 1 base, with 13 bases between. This CDR3 is 14 amino acids long. Germline assignment: CDR1 SNHLY and CDR2 FYNNEI. Sequences were obtained from naive CD4+ T cells from blood. The sequence was obtained from a woman aged 18-29 years in good health. The V call is TRBV2, the J call TRBJ2-5; weak D call: TRBD1 (6 bases). In DNA, the CDR3 is TGTGCCAGCAAGAAGGACAGCCTCCAAGAGACCCAGTACTTC. Translated, it gives CASKKDSLQETQYF.